The 24 T cell receptor beta chains listed next were all sequenced from one sample in a study of OX40 agonist ivuxolimab in advanced cancers. The protocol was immunoSEQ multiplex PCR, while the TCRdb copy is restricted to in-frame clones and leaves out a portion. The table shows some 81,000 clones, with 65% to 90% occurring only once. The sequencing used CD4+ or CD8+ T cells sorted from blood, collected in a trial of the OX40 agonist ivuxolimab. These receptors were taken from an adult with an advanced solid tumor such as melanoma, head and neck, liver or kidney cancer.

This clone was seen a single time. The chain uses TRBV7-3 and TRBJ2-1; perhaps D is TRBD1 or TRBD2 (6 bases each). This CDR3 region has 16 residues. V was clipped by 2 bases and J by 9 bases, with 20 bases between them. Germline V gene data show CDR1 as SGHTA and CDR2 as FQGTGA. Here the CDR3 DNA reads TGTGCCAGCAGCTTAGGTGGCCATAGGGGGGTAAGTGAGCAGTTCTTC. Amino acids: CASSLGGHRGVSEQFF.

This chain connects TRBV2 to TRBJ2-2; D gene unclear. This CDR3 comprises 15 residues. Germline V gene sequence: CDR1 SNHLY, CDR2 FYNNEI. Trimming cost V 7 bases and J 1 base, with 13 bases left between them. The CDR3 spells CASTESAVNTGELFF. The CDR3, as DNA: TGTGCCAGCACAGAGAGTGCAGTGAACACCGGGGAGCTGTTTTTT.

The chain couples TRBV6-1 to TRBJ1-2; 7 bases match TRBD1. Unmatched junction bases numbered 10, after V lost 0 bases and J lost 0 bases. This CDR3 spans 18 amino acids. The germline gives CDR1 MNHNS, CDR2 SASEGT. The CDR3 loop is CASSEASTGTATNYGYTF. Written as DNA, the CDR3 is TGTGCCAGCAGTGAAGCATCAACTGGGACAGCCACTAACTATGGCTACACCTTC.

The chain uses TRBV11-2 and TRBJ1-6, with D unresolved. V was cut by 1 base and J by 7 bases, with 14 bases left in between. This CDR3 comprises 16 residues. Germline assignment: CDR1 SGHAT and CDR2 FQNNGV. The DNA of the CDR3 is TGTGCCAGCAGCTTAGTCCCTGGTTTTTGGAATTCACCCCTCCACTTT. Its protein is CASSLVPGFWNSPLHF.

As DNA, the CDR3 is TGTGCCAGCAGCCTCCGGGGAGCTTCTGGGGCCAACGTCCTGACTTTC. This codes for CASSLRGASGANVLTF. This chain uses TRBV9 with TRBJ2-6; weak D call: TRBD2 (5 bases). The CDR3 spans 16 residues. Germline values: CDR1 SGDLS, CDR2 YYNGEE. V lost 4 bases and J 1 base, leaving 12 bases between the germline ends.

The genes are TRBV7-9 and TRBJ2-5; TRBD2 aligns across 7 bases. This CDR3 region has 15 residues. Germline V gene lookup returns CDR1 SEHNR and CDR2 FQNEAQ (reference sequence). The V segment lost 5 bases and the J segment 5 bases; nucleotides outside the gene matches: 11. The CDR3 region is CASSPNLGGGETQYF. The CDR3 DNA follows: TGTGCCAGCAGCCCCAATCTCGGGGGAGGGGAGACCCAGTACTTC.

This chain connects TRBV11-3 to TRBJ2-1; no firm D call. Trimming took off 1 base at V and 2 bases at J, with 9 bases between the two ends. The CDR3 is 15 amino acids. Looked up from germline, CDR1 is SGHNT and CDR2 is YENEEA. The CDR3 DNA sequence: TGTGCCAGCAGCTTAGGCGACCCAACCTACAATGAGCAGTTCTTC. Its protein product is CASSLGDPTYNEQFF.

This chain uses TRBV5-6 with TRBJ2-6; D gene uncertain. Trimming left V 1 base short and J 11 bases short, with 19 bases between. Germline CDR1 is SGHDT and CDR2 is YYEEEE. The CDR3 has 16 amino acids. DNA of the CDR3: TGTGCCAGCAGCTTGCCTGGGTCTGGTGGCCGTGACGTCCTGACTTTC. It encodes CASSLPGSGGRDVLTF.

V usage is TRBV29-1 and J usage is TRBJ2-1, with TRBD2 identical over 11 bases. This CDR3 comprises 14 residues. V lost 6 bases to trimming and J lost 12 bases; unmatched junction nucleotides: 13. Germline V gene sequence: CDR1 SQVTM, CDR2 ANQGSEA. As DNA, the CDR3 is TGCAGCGTGGTAATAGCGGGGGGGCCAACTGGGCAGTTCTTC. Amino acid sequence: CSVVIAGGPTGQFF.

As to this clone: At one end the junction does not follow the germline gene, possibly because of a read error. The V and J genes are TRBV30 and TRBJ1-3; D is unresolved. The CDR3 has 11 residues. Germline CDR1 reads GTSNPN; CDR2 reads SVGIG (reference sequence). CDR3 sequence reads: CARSSGNTIYF. CDR3 DNA sequence: TGTGCCAGGAGCTCTGGAAACACCATATATTTT.

The J gene is TRBJ2-1, the V gene TRBV5-1, with D perhaps TRBD1 or TRBD2 (6 bases each). The germline V gene encodes CDR1 SGHRS and CDR2 YFSETQ. The CDR3 spans 16 residues. V was shortened by 0 bases and J by 9 bases, with 19 bases between the two germline ends. The CDR3 DNA reads as TGCGCCAGCAGCTTGGCTGGCCCGTTAGGGGGGAGTGAGCAGTTCTTC. This gives the protein CASSLAGPLGGSEQFF.

This clone came up once. This chain joins TRBV28 and TRBJ1-5; TRBD1 agrees at 8 bases. V lost 6 bases and J lost 6; bases outside the gene matches: 7. There are 14 residues in the CDR3. Germline values: CDR1 MDHEN, CDR2 SYDVKM. CDR3 sequence: CASSILDRGQPQHF. In nucleotides, the CDR3 is TGTGCCAGCAGCATCTTAGACAGGGGTCAGCCCCAGCATTTT.

The DNA of the CDR3 is TGTGCCAGCACCACACACAGAGGGCAGGGTTCGTACAATGAGCAGTTCTTC. This sequence encodes CASTTHRGQGSYNEQFF. This rearrangement joins TRBV21-1 to TRBJ2-1. TRBV21-1 is flagged as a pseudogene. The CDR3 totals 17 residues.

The chain joins TRBV25-1 to TRBJ2-3; unclear D gene. V was shortened by 4 bases and J by 2 bases, with 10 bases between the two germline ends. Germline V gene data show CDR1 as MGHDK and CDR2 as SYGVNS. CDR3 length: 14 amino acids. The CDR3, as DNA: TGTGCCAGCAGTGCTTCGATGGCCACAGATACGCAGTATTTT. Translated, it gives CASSASMATDTQYF.

This chain links TRBV9 with TRBJ1-6, with D uncertain. The CDR3 extends over 15 amino acids. Germline V gene sequence: CDR1 SGDLS, CDR2 YYNGEE. V lost 0 bases to trimming and J lost 7 bases, with 11 bases between them. The CDR3 bases are TGTGCCAGCAGCGTAGAGGGTTTGTGGAATTCACCCCTCCACTTT. Translating it yields CASSVEGLWNSPLHF.

This chain links TRBV4-3 with TRBJ1-1; D unclear. The germline V gene has CDR1 LGHNA and CDR2 YSLEER. The V end lost 1 base, the J end lost 12 bases, and 12 bases lay between the germline ends. The CDR3 has 12 amino acids. The CDR3 region has the DNA TGCGCCAGCAGCCAAGGAACGGGAAGAACTTTCTTT. Its translation: CASSQGTGRTFF.

This clone occurred a few times. This chain connects TRBV5-1 to TRBJ2-6; TRBD2 might be the D (7 bases). Germline V gene sequence: CDR1 SGHRS, CDR2 YFSETQ. The V end was cut by 5 bases, the J end by 0 bases, with 18 bases between. CDR3 length equals 18 residues. CDR3: CASSPEGGARSGANVLTF. For the CDR3, the DNA is TGCGCCAGCAGTCCGGAGGGGGGGGCCCGCTCTGGGGCCAACGTCCTGACTTTC.

This clone was picked up a small number of times. The same CDR3 can be traced to other DNA sequences in this sample. The chain carries TRBV5-4 and TRBJ2-5; D gene ambiguous. The V gene's germline CDR1 is SGHNT and CDR2 YYREEE (reference sequence). This CDR3 region has 11 residues. V was pared by 1 base and J by 5 bases, with 3 bases between. As DNA, the CDR3 is TGTGCCAGCAGCTTGCGGGAGACCCAGTACTTC. It encodes CASSLRETQYF.

The chain combines TRBV10-3 with TRBJ1-6; no definite D call. V lost 3 bases and J lost 7, with 4 bases in between. The CDR3 consists of 12 residues. The germline V gene encodes CDR1 ENHRY and CDR2 SYGVKD. CDR3 nucleotide sequence: TGTGCCATCAGTGATGTGAATTCACCCCTCCACTTT. Protein product: CAISDVNSPLHF.

The gene calls are TRBV7-9 and TRBJ1-1; D not certain. The V end was cut by 7 bases, the J end by 0 bases, with 12 bases between. Per germline, CDR1 SEHNR and CDR2 FQNEAQ (reference sequence). The CDR3 loop spans 14 amino acids. CDR3 loop: CASILGAMNTEAFF. The CDR3 bases are TGTGCCAGCATCCTCGGCGCCATGAACACTGAAGCTTTCTTT.

The V and J genes are TRBV7-9 and TRBJ1-1, with a possible D match to TRBD1 (6 bases). CDR3 length equals 16 residues. Per germline, CDR1 SEHNR and CDR2 FQNEAQ (reference sequence). The V end was cut by 5 bases, the J end by 5 bases, with 21 bases between. The CDR3 nucleotides read TGTGCCAGCAGCCCAAGCCCCGGGTACAGGGCAACTGAAGCTTTCTTT. Encoded protein: CASSPSPGYRATEAFF.

The chain combines TRBV4-1 with TRBJ1-4; 9 positions agree with TRBD1. Germline CDR1 is MGHRA and CDR2 is YSYEKL. The ends lost 0 bases at V and 8 bases at J; junction bases unmatched: 7. The CDR3 length is 16 residues. CDR3 sequence: CASSQDRTGVGEKLFF. CDR3 coding DNA: TGCGCCAGCAGCCAAGATAGGACAGGGGTAGGGGAAAAACTGTTTTTT.

V usage is TRBV2 and J usage is TRBJ2-5; no clear D. Per germline, CDR1 SNHLY and CDR2 FYNNEI. Trimming removed 7 bases at V and 5 bases at J, with 17 bases between. The length of the CDR3 is 14 residues. CDR3 protein: CASNSNMAEETQYF. CDR3 nucleotide sequence: TGTGCCAGCAACTCCAACATGGCGGAGGAGACCCAGTACTTC.

The rearrangement joins TRBV29-1 to TRBJ2-1; 8 nucleotides align to TRBD2. There are 15 residues in the CDR3. CDR1 and CDR2 (germline): SQVTM, ANQGSEA. V was clipped by 7 bases and J by 5 bases; unmatched bases: 13. CDR3 DNA: TGCAGCGCTCCGCCCCCAGCGGGAGCCAACAATGAGCAGTTCTTC. It is translated as CSAPPPAGANNEQFF.